These 4 T cell receptor beta chains came from one sample sequenced in a study of blood T cell repertoires in COVID-19. Profiled with immunoSEQ multiplex PCR; TCRdb holds only in-frame clones, not every one. The sample records about 270,000 clones, 85% to 90% being singletons. Sequenced: PBMCs or T cells enriched from blood (not recorded which). The receptors shown here come from a woman younger than 35 who had recovered from COVID-19.

This clone was seen only once. The chain combines TRBV3-1 (or the pseudogene TRBV3-2) with TRBJ2-1; 12 bases align to TRBD2. There are 15 residues in the CDR3. Germline loops: CDR1 LGHDT, CDR2 YNNKEL (reference sequence). V shed 1 base and J 6 bases; nucleotides not matched to a gene: 1. CDR3 protein: CASSQAGLAGNEQFF. CDR3 sequence (DNA): TGTGCCAGCAGCCAAGCGGGACTAGCGGGCAATGAGCAGTTCTTC.

The rearrangement joins TRBV19 to TRBJ2-1, with a tentative D call TRBD2 (6 bases). Germline-derived CDR1 and CDR2 are LNHDA and SQIVND (reference sequence). The CDR3 is 15 amino acids. The ends were cut back, 6 bases at V and 5 bases at J, with 17 bases in the middle. CDR3 coding DNA: TGTGCCAGTAGCACATATGGCGGGGTTCACAATGAGCAGTTCTTC. Its protein is CASSTYGGVHNEQFF.

This clone showed up just once. This chain uses TRBV5-5 with TRBJ1-4; D is undetermined. This CDR3 has 12 residues. Germline CDR1 and CDR2: SGHKS and YYEKEE (reference sequence). With 4 bases removed from V and 8 bases from J, the gap between germline ends came to 9 bases. The CDR3 nucleotides read TGTGCCAGCAGCCGAAACTGGGAAAAACTGTTTTTT. This gives the protein CASSRNWEKLFF.

This sequence joins TRBV27 and TRBJ2-1; tentatively, D is TRBD2 (6 bases). CDR3 length: 15 amino acids. The germline V and J ends were trimmed by 5 bases and 1 base, with 12 bases remaining between them. Germline V gene data show CDR1 as MNHEY and CDR2 as SMNVEV (reference sequence). Written as DNA, the CDR3 is TGTGCCAGCAGTCCCGGGACTGCATCCTACAATGAGCAGTTCTTC. Protein product: CASSPGTASYNEQFF.